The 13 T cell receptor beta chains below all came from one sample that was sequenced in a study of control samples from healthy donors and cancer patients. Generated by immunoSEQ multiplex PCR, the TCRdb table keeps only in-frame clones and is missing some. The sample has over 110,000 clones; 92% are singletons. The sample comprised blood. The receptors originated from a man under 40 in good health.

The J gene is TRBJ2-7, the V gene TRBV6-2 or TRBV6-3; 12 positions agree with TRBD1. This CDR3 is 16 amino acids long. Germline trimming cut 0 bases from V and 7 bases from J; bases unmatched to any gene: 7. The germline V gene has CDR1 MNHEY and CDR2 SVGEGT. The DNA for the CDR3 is TGTGCCAGCAGTTACTCAGGGGGACAGGGGGCAGAAGAGCAGTACTTC. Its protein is CASSYSGGQGAEEQYF.

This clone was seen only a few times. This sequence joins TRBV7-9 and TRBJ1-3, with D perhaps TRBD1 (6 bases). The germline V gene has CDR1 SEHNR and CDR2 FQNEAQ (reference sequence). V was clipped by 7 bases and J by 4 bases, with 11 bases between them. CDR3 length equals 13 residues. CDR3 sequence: CASTLGGGNTIYF. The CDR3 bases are TGTGCCAGCACCCTAGGGGGGGGAAACACCATATATTTT.

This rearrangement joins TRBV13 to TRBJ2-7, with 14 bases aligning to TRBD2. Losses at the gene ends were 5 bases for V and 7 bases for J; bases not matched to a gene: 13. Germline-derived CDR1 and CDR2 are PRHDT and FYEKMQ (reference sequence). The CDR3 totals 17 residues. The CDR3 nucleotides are TGTGCCAGCAGCCGACAACCGACTAGCGGGAGGGTAGGTGAGCAGTACTTC. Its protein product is CASSRQPTSGRVGEQYF.

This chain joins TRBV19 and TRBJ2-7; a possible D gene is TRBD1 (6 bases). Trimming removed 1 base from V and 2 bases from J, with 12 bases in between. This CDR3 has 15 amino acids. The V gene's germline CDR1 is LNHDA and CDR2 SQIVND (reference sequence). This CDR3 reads CASSIVGTPAYEQYF. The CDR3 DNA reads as TGTGCCAGTAGTATAGTAGGGACACCAGCCTACGAGCAGTACTTC.

In DNA form, the CDR3 reads TGTGCCAGCAGCCAGGACAGCACACCAACACCGAACACTGAAGCTTTCTTT. Translated: CASSQDSTPTPNTEAFF. The V gene is TRBV3-1 (or the pseudogene TRBV3-2), the J gene TRBJ1-1, with a tentative D call TRBD1 (6 bases). This CDR3 has 17 residues. CDR1 is LGHDT and CDR2 is YNNKEL in the germline V gene (reference sequence). V was shortened by 3 bases and J by 1 base, with 18 bases between the two germline ends.

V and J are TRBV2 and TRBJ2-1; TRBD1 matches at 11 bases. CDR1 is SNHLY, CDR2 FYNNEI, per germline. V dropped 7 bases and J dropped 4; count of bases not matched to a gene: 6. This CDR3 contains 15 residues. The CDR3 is CASKPGTGGYNEQFF. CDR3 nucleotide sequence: TGTGCCAGCAAACCCGGGACAGGGGGATACAATGAGCAGTTCTTC.

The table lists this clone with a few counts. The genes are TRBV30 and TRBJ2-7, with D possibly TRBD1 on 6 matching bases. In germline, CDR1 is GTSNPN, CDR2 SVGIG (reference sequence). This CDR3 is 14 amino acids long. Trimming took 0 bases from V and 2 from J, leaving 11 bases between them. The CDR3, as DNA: TGTGCCTGGAGTGTAGGGGGTAGTCCCTACGAGCAGTACTTC. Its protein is CAWSVGGSPYEQYF.

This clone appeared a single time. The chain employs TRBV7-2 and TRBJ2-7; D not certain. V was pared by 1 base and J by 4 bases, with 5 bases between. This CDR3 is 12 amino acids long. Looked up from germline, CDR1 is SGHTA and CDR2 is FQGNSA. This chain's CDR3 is CASSLVSYEQYF. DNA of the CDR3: TGTGCCAGCAGCTTAGTCTCTTACGAGCAGTACTTC.

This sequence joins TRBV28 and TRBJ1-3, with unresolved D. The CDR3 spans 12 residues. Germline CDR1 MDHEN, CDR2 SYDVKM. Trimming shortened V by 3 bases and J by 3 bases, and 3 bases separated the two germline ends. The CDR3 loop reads CASSFRGNTIYF. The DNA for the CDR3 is TGTGCCAGCAGTTTCCGTGGAAACACCATATATTTT.

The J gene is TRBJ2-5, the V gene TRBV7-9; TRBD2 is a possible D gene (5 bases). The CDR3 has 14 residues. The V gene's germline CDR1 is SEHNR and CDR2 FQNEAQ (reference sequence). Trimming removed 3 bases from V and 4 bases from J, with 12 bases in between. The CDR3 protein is CASSFGLYPETQYF. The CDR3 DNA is TGTGCCAGCAGCTTCGGACTTTATCCAGAGACCCAGTACTTC.

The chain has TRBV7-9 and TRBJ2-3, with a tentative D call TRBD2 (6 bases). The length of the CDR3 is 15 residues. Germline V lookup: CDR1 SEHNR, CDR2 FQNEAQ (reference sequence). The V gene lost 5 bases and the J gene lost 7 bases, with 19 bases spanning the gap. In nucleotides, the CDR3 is TGTGCCAGCAGCCCGGGACTCCGTGGGGGGTATACGCAGTATTTT. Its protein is CASSPGLRGGYTQYF.

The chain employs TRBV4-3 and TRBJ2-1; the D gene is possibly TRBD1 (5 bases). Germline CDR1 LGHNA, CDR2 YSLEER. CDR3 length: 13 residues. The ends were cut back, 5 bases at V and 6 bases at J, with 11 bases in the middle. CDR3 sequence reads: CASSAYRGNEQFF. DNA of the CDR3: TGCGCCAGCAGCGCGTATAGGGGCAATGAGCAGTTCTTC.

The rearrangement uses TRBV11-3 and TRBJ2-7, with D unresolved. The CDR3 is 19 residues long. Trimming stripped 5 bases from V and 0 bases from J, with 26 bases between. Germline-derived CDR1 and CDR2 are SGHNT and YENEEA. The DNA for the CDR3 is TGTGCCAGCAGCCCATCAAACCCCCTCTCGGGCAGCACCTCCTACGAGCAGTACTTC. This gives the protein CASSPSNPLSGSTSYEQYF.